One sample yielded the 24 T cell receptor beta chains listed below, sequenced in a study of cytomegalovirus exposure and HLA in healthy donors. Use of 60 Vbeta and 13 Jbeta primers characterized the PCR. Assay: immunoSEQ multiplex PCR; the TCRdb copy retains only in-frame clones and omits some. The top ten clones hold 4% to 5.5% of a sample with over 85,000 clones, around 68% of them seen once. The sample was PBMCs. These receptors were obtained from a human donor in good health.

The chain employs TRBV5-1 and TRBJ2-1, with 10 bases fitting TRBD2. With 4 bases clipped from V and 6 bases from J, the junction kept 1 base outside the gene matches. The CDR3 loop spans 13 amino acids. In germline, CDR1 is SGHRS, CDR2 YFSETQ. This CDR3 is CASSVAGGNEQFF. The CDR3 DNA sequence: TGCGCCAGCAGCGTAGCGGGAGGCAATGAGCAGTTCTTC.

J is TRBJ2-1 and V is TRBV7-8, with 7 bases that match TRBD2. CDR1 and CDR2 (germline): SGHVS, FQNEAQ. This CDR3 region has 16 residues. Trimming removed 3 bases from V and 1 base from J; junction bases left unmatched: 6. CDR3 amino acids: CASSFGWDYSYNEQFF. CDR3 in DNA: TGTGCCAGCAGCTTTGGTTGGGACTATTCCTACAATGAGCAGTTCTTC. Filled out from reference TRBV7-8 and TRBJ2-1, the complete variable domain reads GAGVSQSPRYKVAKRGQDVALRCDPISGHVSLFWYQQALGQGPEFLTYFQNEAQLDKSGLPSDRFFAERPEGSVSTLKIQRTQQEDSAVYLCASSFGWDYSYNEQFFGPGTRLTVL.

V gene TRBV27 combines with J gene TRBJ1-5; 10 bases match TRBD1. Trimming removed 3 bases from V and 5 bases from J; junction bases left unmatched: 7. Germline V lookup: CDR1 MNHEY, CDR2 SMNVEV (reference sequence). The CDR3 totals 16 residues. CDR3 DNA sequence: TGTGCCAGCAGTTTGGCCTCGACAGGGGGCCATCAGCCCCAGCATTTT. It is translated as CASSLASTGGHQPQHF.

The rearrangement links TRBV4-1 to TRBJ2-1, with D perhaps TRBD2 (5 bases). Germline V gives CDR1 MGHRA, CDR2 YSYEKL. Trimming cost V 0 bases and J 7 bases, with 10 bases left between them. The CDR3 sequence is 14 residues long. The CDR3 spells CASSQDATRNEQFF. In DNA form, the CDR3 reads TGCGCCAGCAGCCAAGACGCCACTAGGAATGAGCAGTTCTTC.

The chain recombines TRBV4-2 with TRBJ2-7, with a tentative D call TRBD1 (6 bases). V was clipped by 1 base and J by 4 bases, with 20 bases between them. The CDR3 sequence is 17 residues long. CDR1 is LGHNA and CDR2 is YNFKEQ in the germline V gene. The CDR3 is CASSQAGRGSSGYEQYF. The DNA for the CDR3 is TGTGCCAGCAGCCAAGCGGGCAGGGGCAGCAGTGGGTACGAGCAGTACTTC.

The rearrangement uses TRBV5-4 and TRBJ2-7, with 7 bases lining up with TRBD2. The CDR3 is 14 amino acids. Germline V gene sequence: CDR1 SGHNT, CDR2 YYREEE (reference sequence). V shed 0 bases and J 6 bases; nucleotides not matched to a gene: 6. Here the CDR3 reads CASSLEPPSGEQYF. The CDR3, as DNA: TGTGCCAGCAGCTTGGAACCGCCTAGCGGCGAGCAGTACTTC.

With regard to this clone: The same CDR3 arises from other DNA sequences in this sample as well. The genes are TRBV6-6 and TRBJ1-1; TRBD1 matches at 8 bases. Trimming removed 0 bases from V and 5 bases from J; junction bases left unmatched: 5. There are 15 residues in the CDR3. In germline, CDR1 is MNHNY, CDR2 SVGAGI (reference sequence). CDR3 amino acids: CASSYSGQGATEAFF. CDR3 nucleotides: TGTGCCAGCAGTTACTCGGGGCAGGGGGCGACTGAAGCTTTCTTT.

This clone was observed a few times. V is TRBV28 and J is TRBJ1-1; D is possibly TRBD1 (5 bases). The CDR3 contains 15 residues. Between the trimmed V and J ends, which lost 5 bases and 1 base, there was a span of 14 bases. Looked up from germline, CDR1 is MDHEN and CDR2 is SYDVKM. The CDR3 DNA follows: TGTGCCAGCAGTCCAAATACAGGCTCGAACACTGAAGCTTTCTTT. Translation: CASSPNTGSNTEAFF.

The chain combines TRBV7-4 with TRBJ2-3; possibly TRBD2 for D (5 bases). The ends were cut back, 8 bases at V and 4 bases at J, with 13 bases in the middle. The CDR3 runs to 13 residues. The germline gives CDR1 SGHVT, CDR2 SQSDAQ. The CDR3 region is CASVLRAADTQYF. The CDR3 DNA is TGTGCCAGCGTACTGCGGGCAGCAGATACGCAGTATTTT. Variable domain in full (rest from reference TRBV7-4 and TRBJ2-3): GAGVSQSPRYKVAKRGRDVALRCDSISGHVTLYWYRQTLGQGSEVLTYSQSDAQRDKSGRPSGRFSAERPERSVSTLKIQRTEQGDSAVYLCASVLRAADTQYFGPGTRLTVL.

V usage is TRBV2 and J usage is TRBJ2-1; the D gene is possibly TRBD1 (6 bases). The CDR3 runs 16 residues. Germline assignment: CDR1 SNHLY and CDR2 FYNNEI. Trimming cost V 4 bases and J 0 bases, with 13 bases left between them. The CDR3 loop reads CASSANRASSYNEQFF. The CDR3 DNA sequence: TGTGCCAGCAGTGCAAACAGGGCTAGCTCCTACAATGAGCAGTTCTTC. The variable domain in full, completed from reference TRBV2 and TRBJ2-1, reads EPEVTQTPSHQVTQMGQEVILRCVPISNHLYFYWYRQILGQKVEFLVSFYNNEISEKSEIFDDQFSVERPDGSNFTLKIRSTKLEDSAMYFCASSANRASSYNEQFFGPGTRLTVL.

Only a few counts were recorded for this clone. V is TRBV5-4 and J is TRBJ1-3; 8 bases match TRBD1. This CDR3 contains 16 residues. Germline-derived CDR1 and CDR2 are SGHNT and YYREEE (reference sequence). The V and J ends lost 4 bases and 2 bases, in that order; junction bases with no gene match: 8. The CDR3 loop reads CASSPFPRGPGNTIYF. The CDR3 coding sequence is TGTGCCAGCAGCCCCTTTCCCAGGGGGCCTGGAAACACCATATATTTT.

The chain links TRBV5-6 to TRBJ2-7, with 7 bases lining up with TRBD1. This CDR3 region has 15 residues. CDR1 and CDR2 (germline): SGHDT, YYEEEE. Trimming took 2 bases from V and 0 from J; bases not matched to a gene: 5. This CDR3 is CASSFRGPGSYEQYF. The CDR3 DNA follows: TGTGCCAGCAGCTTTAGGGGGCCGGGCTCCTACGAGCAGTACTTC.

This clone was observed a handful of times. V is TRBV2 and J is TRBJ1-2; no clear D gene. Germline loops: CDR1 SNHLY, CDR2 FYNNEI. The CDR3 is made up of 13 amino acids. Trimming pared 4 bases from V and 4 bases from J, leaving 10 bases between. The DNA of the CDR3 is TGTGCCAGCAGTGTATCTCAGGCCTATGGCTACACCTTC. Translation: CASSVSQAYGYTF. Based on the CDR3 plus reference TRBV2 and TRBJ1-2, the full variable domain is EPEVTQTPSHQVTQMGQEVILRCVPISNHLYFYWYRQILGQKVEFLVSFYNNEISEKSEIFDDQFSVERPDGSNFTLKIRSTKLEDSAMYFCASSVSQAYGYTFGSGTRLTVV.

This chain connects TRBV10-3 to TRBJ2-1, with TRBD2 matching over 7 bases. CDR3 length: 13 amino acids. The germline gives CDR1 ENHRY, CDR2 SYGVKD. V shed 8 bases, J shed 7 bases, and the junction held 8 bases outside the gene matches. CDR3 protein: CAIFGEGKNEQFF. The CDR3 coding sequence is TGTGCCATCTTTGGGGAGGGGAAGAATGAGCAGTTCTTC.

CDR3 DNA sequence: TGTGCCAGCGCGCTGGGTAGCGGGAACTACGAGCAGTACTTC. Its protein is CASALGSGNYEQYF. The chain uses TRBV9 and TRBJ2-7, with 8 bases that match TRBD2. Trimming cost V 7 bases and J 3 bases; bases outside gene matches: 9. Germline loops: CDR1 SGDLS, CDR2 YYNGEE. The CDR3 spans 14 residues.

The chain is built from TRBV6-1 and TRBJ2-7; no definite D call. The CDR3 totals 14 residues. Germline V gives CDR1 MNHNS, CDR2 SASEGT. Deletions cut 2 bases from V and 5 bases from J, with 13 bases between. DNA for the CDR3: TGTGCCAGCAGTGAAATCGGCGAGGCGAACGAGCAGTACTTC. It specifies CASSEIGEANEQYF.

This chain uses TRBV5-1 with TRBJ2-7, with D hard to call. CDR1 is SGHRS and CDR2 is YFSETQ in the germline V gene. Trimming pared 10 bases from V and 0 bases from J, leaving 14 bases between. This CDR3 spans 13 amino acids. CDR3 in amino acids: CASQILPSYEQYF. The CDR3 DNA follows: TGCGCCTCCCAGATTCTTCCCTCCTACGAGCAGTACTTC. The variable domain in full, with the rest retrieved from reference TRBV5-1 and TRBJ2-7, is KAGVTQTPRYLIKTRGQQVTLSCSPISGHRSVSWYQQTPGQGLQFLFEYFSETQRNKGNFPGRFSGRQFSNSRSEMNVSTLELGDSALYLCASQILPSYEQYFGPGTRLTVT.

The rearrangement links TRBV9 to TRBJ1-1; perhaps TRBD1 as D (5 bases). This CDR3 is 15 amino acids long. Germline V gene sequence: CDR1 SGDLS, CDR2 YYNGEE. The V gene lost 4 bases and the J gene lost 5 bases, with 18 bases spanning the gap. CDR3 region: CASSSDGGIETEAFF. The CDR3, as DNA: TGTGCCAGCAGCTCAGACGGGGGGATTGAAACTGAAGCTTTCTTT.

J is TRBJ2-2 and V is TRBV10-2; weak D call: TRBD2 (5 bases). Germline CDR1 reads WSHSY; CDR2 reads SAAADI. The ends were cut back, 7 bases at V and 6 bases at J, with 12 bases in the middle. This CDR3 is 13 amino acids long. The CDR3 spells CASTASLSGELFF. CDR3 in DNA: TGCGCCAGCACCGCTAGCTTGTCCGGGGAGCTGTTTTTT.

The chain uses TRBV6-1 and TRBJ2-2; TRBD2 aligns across 10 bases. The trim removed 2 bases at V and 9 bases at J, leaving 12 bases unmatched. CDR1 MNHNS and CDR2 SASEGT come from the germline V gene. The CDR3 consists of 17 residues. CDR3 nucleotide sequence: TGTGCCAGCAGTGAATCCGGACTAGCGGAGATAAAATGGGAGCTGTTTTTT. Translating gives CASSESGLAEIKWELFF.

This clone is a singleton in its sample. The rearrangement joins TRBV27 to TRBJ2-1; D is unresolved. Germline V gene data show CDR1 as MNHEY and CDR2 as SMNVEV (reference sequence). The CDR3 loop spans 17 amino acids. V shed 5 bases and J shed 0 bases, with 17 bases lying between them. The CDR3 is CASSPETGEFSYNEQFF. The CDR3 DNA is TGTGCCAGCAGTCCCGAGACTGGAGAGTTCTCCTACAATGAGCAGTTCTTC.

The J gene is TRBJ1-6, the V gene TRBV5-1; D is possibly TRBD1 (6 bases). Germline lookup yields CDR1 SGHRS and CDR2 YFSETQ. Trimming left V 0 bases short and J 7 bases short, with 11 bases between. The length of the CDR3 is 15 residues. CDR3 coding DNA: TGCGCCAGCAGCTTGGGCCCAGGGGCAAATTCACCCCTCCACTTT. It encodes CASSLGPGANSPLHF.

V gene TRBV6-5 combines with J gene TRBJ2-7; 7 nucleotides line up with TRBD1. Unmatched junction bases numbered 8, after V lost 6 bases and J lost 6 bases. The CDR3 consists of 13 residues. Germline V gene data show CDR1 as MNHEY and CDR2 as SVGAGI. CDR3 loop: CASSRNTGVEQYF. The CDR3 bases are TGTGCCAGCAGCCGGAATACAGGGGTCGAGCAGTACTTC.

The genes are TRBV5-5 and TRBJ1-5; D ambiguous. V was clipped by 0 bases and J by 5 bases, with 9 bases between them. Germline assignment: CDR1 SGHKS and CDR2 YYEKEE (reference sequence). This CDR3 is 14 amino acids long. This CDR3 reads CASSLETGYQPQHF. In DNA form, the CDR3 reads TGTGCCAGCAGCTTGGAGACGGGGTATCAGCCCCAGCATTTT.